These 5 T cell receptor beta chains were sequenced from one sample in a study of CD4+ T cells in melanoma. Method: immunoSEQ multiplex PCR; TCRdb's copy keeps in-frame clones and lacks some. The table includes some 14,000 clones, about three quarters detected once. Sequencing was performed on cells from a culture (not recorded whether cultured in vitro). The receptor source for this set is a human donor with melanoma.

This chain uses TRBV18 with TRBJ1-2; TRBD1 is a possible D gene (5 bases). V was trimmed by 4 bases and J by 4 bases, leaving 13 bases between them. The CDR3 loop spans 14 amino acids. Germline CDR1 KGHSH, CDR2 LQKENI. For the CDR3, the DNA is TGTGCCAGCTCACGCAGGGACGGTGCCTATGGCTACACCTTC. This gives the protein CASSRRDGAYGYTF.

The CDR3 nucleotides are TGTGCCAGCAGCCTCCGGGCTAGCGGGGGCTACGAGCAGTACTTC. Translation gives CASSLRASGGYEQYF. This chain joins TRBV5-4 and TRBJ2-7; 10 nucleotides align to TRBD2. This CDR3 is 15 amino acids long. The germline CDR1 and CDR2 sequences are SGHNT and YYREEE (reference sequence). Losses at the gene ends were 4 bases for V and 3 bases for J; bases not matched to a gene: 7.

The V gene is TRBV9, the J gene TRBJ1-2, with TRBD1 as a possible D gene (6 bases). CDR1 and CDR2 (germline): SGDLS, YYNGEE. Trimming shortened V by 4 bases and J by 5 bases, and 24 bases separated the two germline ends. The CDR3 extends over 17 amino acids. CDR3 DNA: TGTGCCAGCAGCCAAGATCTCGTCGCAACAGGGCCGTATGGCTACACCTTC. Translation: CASSQDLVATGPYGYTF.

The rearrangement links TRBV7-2 to TRBJ1-5; 8 bases are a match to TRBD1. This CDR3 contains 15 residues. In germline, CDR1 is SGHTA, CDR2 FQGNSA. The ends lost 3 bases at V and 6 bases at J; junction bases unmatched: 7. The CDR3 sequence: CASSFPDRGTQPQHF. The CDR3 region has the DNA TGTGCCAGCAGCTTCCCCGACAGGGGTACTCAGCCCCAGCATTTT.

This chain uses TRBV7-2 with TRBJ2-3, with no clear D. CDR3 size: 16 residues. The germline V gene has CDR1 SGHTA and CDR2 FQGNSA. Between the trimmed V and J ends, which lost 2 bases and 0 bases, there was a span of 12 bases. The CDR3 nucleotides are TGTGCCAGCAGCTTATCCCTGGGGATCAGCACAGATACGCAGTATTTT. Encoded protein: CASSLSLGISTDTQYF.